The TCR beta chain described here comes from a study of blood T cell repertoires in COVID-19. Across the study: Sample material is recorded as cDNA or gDNA derived from T cells, B-cell-depleted T cells, or PBMCs.

Residents of about 25 US areas, aged roughly 18 to 89 years, made up the participants. Each recovered donor of Cohort 3 presented with two negative PCRs, clearance, or symptom resolution. Per the germline V gene, CDR1 is SNHLY and CDR2 is FYNNEI. This CDR3 is 14 amino acids long. The V gene lost 1 base and the J gene lost 6 bases, with 12 bases spanning the gap. This clone was observed once. Study processing details: From reference gene primer amplification, estimates of nucleated cell counts were derived. Profiled with immunoSEQ multiplex PCR; TCRdb holds only in-frame clones, not every one. V, J and clone size were drawn from that table, and D and trimming were deduced from the DNA. Of some 300,000 clones in the sample, 80% to 90% were seen once.

Sequencing input: PBMCs or T cells enriched from blood (not recorded which). The chain recombines TRBV2 with TRBJ1-1; D unclear. The sequence was collected from a man aged 25 to 45 who had recovered from COVID-19. The CDR3 coding sequence is TGTGCCAGCAGTGAAGGCGTTGGCGGATCTGAAGCTTTCTTT. Protein: CASSEGVGGSEAFF.